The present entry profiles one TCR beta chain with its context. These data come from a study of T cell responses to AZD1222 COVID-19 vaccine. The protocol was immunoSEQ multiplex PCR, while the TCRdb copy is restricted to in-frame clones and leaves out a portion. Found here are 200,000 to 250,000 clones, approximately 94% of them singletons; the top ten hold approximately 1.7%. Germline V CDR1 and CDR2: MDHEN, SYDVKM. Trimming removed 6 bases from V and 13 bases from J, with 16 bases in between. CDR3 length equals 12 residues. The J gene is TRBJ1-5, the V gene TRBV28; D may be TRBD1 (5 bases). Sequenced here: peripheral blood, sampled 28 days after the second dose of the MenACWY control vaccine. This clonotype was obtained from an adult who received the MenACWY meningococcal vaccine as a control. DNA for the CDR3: TGTGCCAGCAGCTTGGACAATCAGCTTCAGCATTTT. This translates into CASSLDNQLQHF.